This T cell receptor (beta chain) appears in the sequencing data of a study of T cells in localized non-small cell lung cancer. Study conclusions and caveats: Longer overall survival associated with higher blood T cell density; shorter survival with higher adjacent-lung clonality.

With respect to this clone: Its antigen is currently unknown.

CDR3 length: 13 residues. Germline V lookup: CDR1 SQVTM, CDR2 ANQGSEA. V shed 7 bases, J shed 6 bases, and the junction held 10 bases outside the gene matches. This table comes from immunoSEQ multiplex PCR, and its TCRdb copy is limited to in-frame clones, with some not included. The data show more than 2,000 clones, roughly 20% seen once. V is TRBV29-1 and J is TRBJ2-7; 9 bases map to TRBD1. This clonotype was obtained from a woman aged 35 to 70 with stage I lung adenocarcinoma. This material consisted of lung tumor tissue, taken before any cancer treatment. Written as DNA, the CDR3 is TGCAGCGCCGGAGGGACAGGGAGTCCCGAGCAGTACTTC. The encoded protein is CSAGGTGSPEQYF.